Sequencing of this T cell receptor (delta chain) was carried out in a study of gamma-delta chains in newborns, infants, children. About the study: Microbial exposure reportedly drives polyclonal innate γδ T cell expansion after birth.

CDR1 GEAIGNYY and CDR2 EKD come from the germline V gene. CDR3 length equals 21 residues. In regard to this clone: A read error may produce the germline difference seen at one junction end.

TCRdb reapplied CATT to the reads. This repertoire shows under 1,500 delta-chain clones, under 2.5% found once; its top ten account for under 40%. The clonotype comes from a child in good health. Sequenced sample: blood. This chain connects TRDV2 to TRDJ1, with TRDD3 matching 10 bases. CDR3 protein: CACDTLGETGGSGGCTDKLIF. The CDR3 bases are TGTGCCTGCGACACGCTTGGTGAGACTGGGGGATCAGGGGGTTGCACCGATAAACTCATCTTT.